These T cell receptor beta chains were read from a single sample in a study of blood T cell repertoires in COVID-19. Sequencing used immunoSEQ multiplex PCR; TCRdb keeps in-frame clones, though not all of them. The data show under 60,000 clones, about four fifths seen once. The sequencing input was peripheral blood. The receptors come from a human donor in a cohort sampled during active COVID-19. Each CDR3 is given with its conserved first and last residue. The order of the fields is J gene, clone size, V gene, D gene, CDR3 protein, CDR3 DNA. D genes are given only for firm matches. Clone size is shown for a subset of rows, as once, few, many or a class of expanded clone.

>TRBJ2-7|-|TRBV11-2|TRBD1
CASSKGQIYEQYF
TGTGCCAGCAGCAAGGGACAGATCTACGAGCAGTACTTC
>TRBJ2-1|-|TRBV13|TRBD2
CASSLAASGVHNEQFF
TGTGCCAGCAGCTTAGCTGCTAGCGGGGTCCACAATGAGCAGTTCTTC
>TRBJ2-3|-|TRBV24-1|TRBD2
CATSETGTSVHTQYF
TGTGCCACCAGTGAAACCGGGACTAGTGTTCATACGCAGTATTTT
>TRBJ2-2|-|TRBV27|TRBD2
CASSLYKLAGGIELFF
TGTGCCAGCAGTTTATATAAACTAGCGGGGGGAATAGAGCTGTTTTTT
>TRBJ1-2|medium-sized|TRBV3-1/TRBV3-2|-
CASSQDIFRGQGGYTF
TGTGCCAGCAGCCAAGATATATTCAGGGGCCAGGGTGGCTACACCTTC
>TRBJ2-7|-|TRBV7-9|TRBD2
CASSRTSGGLESGYEQYF
TGTGCCAGCAGCCGGACTAGCGGGGGGTTGGAGTCGGGCTACGAGCAGTACTTC
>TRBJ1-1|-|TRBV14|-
CASSLLPPAGNTEAFF
TGTGCCAGCAGCCTGCTCCCTCCGGCAGGGAACACTGAAGCTTTCTTT
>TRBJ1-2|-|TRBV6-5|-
CASSYASSGNYGYTF
TGTGCCAGCAGTTACGCCTCCTCGGGTAACTATGGCTACACCTTC
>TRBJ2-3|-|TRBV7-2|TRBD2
CASSTAGVAGGSSTDTQYF
TGTGCCAGCAGCACTGCCGGGGTAGCGGGGGGCTCTAGCACAGATACGCAGTATTTT
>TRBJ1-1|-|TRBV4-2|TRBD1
CASSQDGQVNTEAFF
TGTGCCAGCAGCCAAGATGGACAGGTGAACACTGAAGCTTTCTTT
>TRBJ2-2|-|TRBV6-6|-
CASSYNQGLNTGELFF
TGTGCCAGCAGTTACAATCAGGGGCTCAACACCGGGGAGCTGTTTTTT
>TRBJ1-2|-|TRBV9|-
CASSVGGGRLLYGYTF
TGTGCCAGCAGCGTAGGCGGGGGACGGCTACTCTATGGCTACACCTTC
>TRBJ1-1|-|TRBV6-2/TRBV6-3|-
CASSPGHDTEAFF
TGTGCCAGCAGCCCCGGACACGACACTGAAGCTTTCTTT
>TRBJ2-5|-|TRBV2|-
CASNRGGRETQYF
TGTGCCAGCAACAGGGGGGGCCGAGAGACCCAGTACTTC
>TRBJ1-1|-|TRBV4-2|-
CASSQDAAVPGEAFF
TGTGCCAGCAGCCAAGACGCGGCAGTCCCCGGTGAAGCTTTCTTT
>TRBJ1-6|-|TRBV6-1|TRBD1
CASSETGQDNSPLHF
TGTGCCAGCAGTGAGACTGGACAGGACAATTCACCCCTCCACTTT
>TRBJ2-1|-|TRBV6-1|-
CASSENTGRERFF
TGTGCCAGCAGTGAAAACACTGGCAGAGAGCGGTTCTTC
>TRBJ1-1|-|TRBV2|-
CASRISGEAFF
TGTGCCAGCAGAATTTCGGGTGAAGCTTTCTTT
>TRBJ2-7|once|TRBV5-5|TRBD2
CASSLRPGTTYEQYF
TGTGCCAGCAGCCTCCGCCCCGGGACTACCTACGAGCAGTACTTC
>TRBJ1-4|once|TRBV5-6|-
CASSRFGATNEKLFF
TGTGCCAGCAGCCGGTTCGGTGCAACTAATGAAAAACTGTTTTTT
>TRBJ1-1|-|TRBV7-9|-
CASSFRDGRTEAFF
TGTGCCAGCAGCTTCCGGGACGGGAGAACTGAAGCTTTCTTT
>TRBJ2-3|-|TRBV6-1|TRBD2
CASSEGLAGGTFSTDTQYF
TGTGCCAGCAGTGAAGGACTAGCGGGGGGGACGTTTAGCACAGATACGCAGTATTTT
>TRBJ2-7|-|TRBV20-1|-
CSASSAINYEQYF
TGCAGTGCTAGTTCTGCTATAAACTACGAGCAGTACTTC
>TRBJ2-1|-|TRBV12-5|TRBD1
CASGLVRVRTGISYNEQFF
TGTGCTAGTGGTTTGGTAAGGGTTAGGACAGGGATATCCTACAATGAGCAGTTCTTC
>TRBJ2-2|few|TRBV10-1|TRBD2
CASRATSGGTGELFF
TGCGCCAGCAGGGCGACTAGCGGGGGCACCGGGGAGCTGTTTTTT
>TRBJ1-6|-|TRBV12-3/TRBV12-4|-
CASRLQDNSPLHF
TGTGCCAGCAGACTACAGGATAATTCACCCCTCCACTTT
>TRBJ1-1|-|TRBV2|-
CASRTRGNTEAFF
TGTGCCAGCCGCACCAGGGGGAACACTGAAGCTTTCTTT
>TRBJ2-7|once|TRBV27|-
CASSLLDSPYEQYF
TGTGCCAGCAGTTTATTGGACAGCCCCTACGAGCAGTACTTC
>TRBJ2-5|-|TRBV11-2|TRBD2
CASSVAGGLQETQYF
TGTGCCAGCAGTGTAGCGGGGGGGCTCCAAGAGACCCAGTACTTC
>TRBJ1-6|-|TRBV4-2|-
CASSQDNEATSPLHF
TGTGCCAGCAGCCAAGATAATGAGGCGACGTCACCCCTCCACTTT
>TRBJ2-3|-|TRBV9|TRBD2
CASSELGTRSTDTQYF
TGTGCCAGCAGCGAGCTTGGGACTAGGAGCACAGATACGCAGTATTTT
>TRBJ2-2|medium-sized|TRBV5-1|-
CASSETVTGELFF
TGCGCCAGCAGCGAAACGGTTACCGGGGAGCTGTTTTTT
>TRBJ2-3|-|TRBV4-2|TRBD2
CASSREAGVYTDTQYF
TGTGCCAGCAGCCGAGAAGCGGGGGTGTACACAGATACGCAGTATTTT
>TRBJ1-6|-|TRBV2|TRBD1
CASRTGTGRNSPLHF
TGTGCCAGCAGAACTGGGACAGGGCGTAATTCACCCCTCCACTTT
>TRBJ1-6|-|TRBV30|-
CAWSRETVNSPLHF
TGTGCCTGGAGTCGTGAGACAGTGAATTCACCCCTCCACTTT
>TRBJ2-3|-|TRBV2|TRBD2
CASSEALRSGGAFDTQYF
TGTGCCAGCAGTGAAGCGCTTCGGAGCGGGGGGGCCTTTGATACGCAGTATTTT
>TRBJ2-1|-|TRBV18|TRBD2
CASSPRSGGSNEQFF
TGTGCCAGCTCACCACGGAGCGGGGGCTCCAATGAGCAGTTCTTC
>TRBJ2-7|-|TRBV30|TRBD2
CAYRTSSLQHEQYF
TGTGCCTACCGGACTAGTTCCCTACAGCACGAGCAGTACTTC
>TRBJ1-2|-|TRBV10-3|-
CAIPRGGTYGYTF
TGTGCCATCCCTCGGGGAGGGACCTATGGCTACACCTTC
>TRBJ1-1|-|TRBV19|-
CASLGARSNTEAFF
TGTGCCAGCCTTGGGGCGAGGAGTAACACTGAAGCTTTCTTT
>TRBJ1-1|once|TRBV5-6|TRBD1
CASSLVAGTGAAFF
TGTGCCAGCAGCTTGGTAGCTGGGACAGGGGCCGCTTTCTTT
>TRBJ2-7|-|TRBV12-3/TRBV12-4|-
CASSSHTSYEQYF
TGTGCCAGCAGTTCCCACACCTCCTACGAGCAGTACTTC
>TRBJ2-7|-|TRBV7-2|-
CASSRQVVSEQYF
TGTGCCAGCAGCCGACAGGTTGTAAGCGAGCAGTACTTC
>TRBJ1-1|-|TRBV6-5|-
CASSPLTEAFF
TGTGCCAGCAGTCCTCTTACTGAAGCTTTCTTT
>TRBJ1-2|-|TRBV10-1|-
CASRGLDPYGYTF
TGCGCCAGCCGCGGGTTGGACCCGTATGGCTACACCTTC
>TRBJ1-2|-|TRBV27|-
CASRDSVNYGYTF
TGTGCCAGCAGGGACAGCGTTAACTATGGCTACACCTTC